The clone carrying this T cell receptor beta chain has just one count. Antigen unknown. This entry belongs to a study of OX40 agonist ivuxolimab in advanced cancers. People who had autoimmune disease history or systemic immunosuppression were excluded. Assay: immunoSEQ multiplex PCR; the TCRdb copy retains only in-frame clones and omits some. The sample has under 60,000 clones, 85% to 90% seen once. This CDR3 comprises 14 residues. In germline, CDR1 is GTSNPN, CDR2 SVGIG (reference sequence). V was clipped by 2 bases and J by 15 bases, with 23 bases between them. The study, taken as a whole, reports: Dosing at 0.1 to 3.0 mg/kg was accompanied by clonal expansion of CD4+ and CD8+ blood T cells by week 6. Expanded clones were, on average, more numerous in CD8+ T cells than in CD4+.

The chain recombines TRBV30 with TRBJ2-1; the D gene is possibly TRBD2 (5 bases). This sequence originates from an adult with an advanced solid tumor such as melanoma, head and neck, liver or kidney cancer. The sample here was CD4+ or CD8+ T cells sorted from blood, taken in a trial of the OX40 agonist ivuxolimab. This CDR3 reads CAWSTPMERSRRFF. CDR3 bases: TGTGCCTGGAGTACCCCCATGGAGCGGAGCAGACGGTTCTTC.